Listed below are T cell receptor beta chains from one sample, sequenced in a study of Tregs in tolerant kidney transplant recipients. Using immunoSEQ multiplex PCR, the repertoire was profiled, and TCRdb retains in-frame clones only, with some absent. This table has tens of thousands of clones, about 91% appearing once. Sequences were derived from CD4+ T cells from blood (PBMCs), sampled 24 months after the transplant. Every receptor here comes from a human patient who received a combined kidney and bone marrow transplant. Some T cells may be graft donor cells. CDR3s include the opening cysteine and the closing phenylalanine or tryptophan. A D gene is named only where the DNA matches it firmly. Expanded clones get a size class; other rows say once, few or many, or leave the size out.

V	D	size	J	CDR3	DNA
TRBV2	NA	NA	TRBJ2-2	CASSRMRRSTGELFF	TGTGCCAGCAGCCGCATGCGTCGGAGCACCGGGGAGCTGTTTTTT
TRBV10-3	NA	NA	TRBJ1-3	CATGREGHSGNTIYF	TGTGCCACCGGCCGGGAGGGTCACTCTGGAAACACCATATATTTT
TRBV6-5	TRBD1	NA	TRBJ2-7	CASSYKPGQWAYEQYF	TGTGCCAGCAGTTACAAACCGGGACAGTGGGCCTACGAGCAGTACTTC
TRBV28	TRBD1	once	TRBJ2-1	CASSIFWDRENSYNEQFF	TGTGCCAGCAGCATATTTTGGGACAGGGAAAATTCCTACAATGAGCAGTTCTTC
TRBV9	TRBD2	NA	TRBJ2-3	CASSVTSGYTDTQYF	TGTGCCAGCAGCGTTACTAGCGGATACACAGATACGCAGTATTTT
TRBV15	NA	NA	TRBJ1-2	CATSRAQAPGGYTF	TGTGCCACCAGCAGAGCACAGGCCCCCGGGGGCTACACCTTC
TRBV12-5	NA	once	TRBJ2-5	CASGLVLAGLSPGETQYF	TGTGCTAGTGGTTTGGTACTGGCCGGGTTGTCCCCCGGAGAGACCCAGTACTTC
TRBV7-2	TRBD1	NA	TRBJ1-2	CASSADRVGYGYTF	TGTGCCAGCAGCGCGGACAGGGTGGGCTATGGCTACACCTTC
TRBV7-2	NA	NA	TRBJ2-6	CASSFRGSGANVLTF	TGTGCCAGCAGCTTTCGGGGATCTGGGGCCAACGTCCTGACTTTC
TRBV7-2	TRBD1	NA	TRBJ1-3	CASSSPGTALSGNTIYF	TGTGCCAGCAGCTCGCCCGGGACAGCTCTCTCTGGAAACACCATATATTTT
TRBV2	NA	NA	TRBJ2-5	CASSEQGMGQETQYF	TGTGCCAGCAGCGAACAGGGTATGGGCCAAGAGACCCAGTACTTC
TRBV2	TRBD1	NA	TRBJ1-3	CASSERQGISGNTIYF	TGTGCCAGCAGTGAGAGACAGGGGATCTCTGGAAACACCATATATTTT
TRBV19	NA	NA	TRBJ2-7	CASSKRFGDRPYEQYF	TGTGCCAGTAGTAAGCGCTTCGGAGACAGACCCTACGAGCAGTACTTC
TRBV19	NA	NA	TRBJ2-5	CASSIPGLGETQYF	TGTGCCAGTAGTATCCCGGGACTTGGGGAGACCCAGTACTTC
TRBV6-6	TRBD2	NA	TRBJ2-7	CASTTSGGLGQYF	TGTGCCAGCACGACTAGCGGGGGCCTCGGGCAGTACTTC
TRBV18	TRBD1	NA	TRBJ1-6	CASSPRTGADSPLHF	TGTGCCAGCTCACCACGGACAGGGGCCGATTCACCCCTCCACTTT
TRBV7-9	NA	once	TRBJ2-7	CASSLPRGNEQYF	TGTGCCAGCAGCTTGCCCAGGGGAAACGAGCAGTACTTC
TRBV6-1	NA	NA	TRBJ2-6	CASSLSGANVLTF	TGTGCCAGCAGCCTCTCTGGGGCCAACGTCCTGACTTTC
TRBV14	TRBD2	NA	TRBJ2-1	CASSQVASGRSEQFF	TGTGCCAGCAGCCAAGTGGCTAGCGGGAGAAGTGAGCAGTTCTTC
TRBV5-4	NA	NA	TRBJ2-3	CASSSGTSTDTQYF	TGTGCCAGCAGCTCCGGGACTAGCACAGATACGCAGTATTTT
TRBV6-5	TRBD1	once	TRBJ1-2	CASSPYKDREGYTF	TGTGCCAGCAGCCCTTACAAAGACAGGGAAGGCTACACCTTC
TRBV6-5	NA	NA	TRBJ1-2	CASSYRTPQTYGYTF	TGTGCCAGCAGTTACAGGACTCCCCAAACCTATGGCTACACCTTC
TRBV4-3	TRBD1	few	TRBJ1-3	CASSQTGGTGNTIYF	TGCGCCAGCAGCCAGACAGGGGGCACTGGAAACACCATATATTTT
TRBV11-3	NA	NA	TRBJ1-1	CASSLSSTANTEAFF	TGTGCCAGCAGCTTATCATCGACAGCGAACACTGAAGCTTTCTTT
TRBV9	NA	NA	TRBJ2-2	CASSVAQAGGTRESGELFF	TGTGCCAGCAGCGTAGCCCAGGCAGGGGGGACGCGGGAATCGGGGGAGCTGTTTTTT